This TCR beta chain comes out of a study of blood T cell repertoires in COVID-19. Across the whole study: The analysed material was cDNA or gDNA that came from T cells, B-cell-depleted T cells, or PBMCs.

Only in-frame clones appear in the TCRdb table, and some are missing; sequencing was by immunoSEQ multiplex PCR. The data hold about 280,000 clones, with around 88% observed a single time. Across about two dozen US areas, participants ranged in age from about 18 to 89 years. Germline V gene sequence: CDR1 MNHEY, CDR2 SVGEGT. The CDR3 loop spans 14 amino acids. With 6 bases clipped from V and 5 bases from J, the junction kept 7 bases outside the gene matches. The sequencing input was PBMCs or T cells enriched from blood (not recorded which). The origin of this receptor is a woman aged 35 to 49 who had recovered from COVID-19. The rearrangement links TRBV6-2 or TRBV6-3 to TRBJ1-5; 7 positions match TRBD1. The CDR3 nucleotides are TGTGCCAGCAGCCCAGGACAGGCACATCAGCCCCAGCATTTT. Protein product: CASSPGQAHQPQHF.